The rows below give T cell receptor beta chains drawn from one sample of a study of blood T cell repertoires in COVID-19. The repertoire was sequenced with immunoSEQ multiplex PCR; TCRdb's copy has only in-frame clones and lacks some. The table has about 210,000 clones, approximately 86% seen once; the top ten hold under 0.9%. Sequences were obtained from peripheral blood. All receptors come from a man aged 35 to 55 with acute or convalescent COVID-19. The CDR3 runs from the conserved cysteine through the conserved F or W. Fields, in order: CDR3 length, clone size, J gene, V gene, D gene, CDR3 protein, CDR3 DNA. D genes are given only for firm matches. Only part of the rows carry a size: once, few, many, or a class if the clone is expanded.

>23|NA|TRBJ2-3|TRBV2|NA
CASSAPEGAGEIRAILHQDTQYF
TGTGCCAGCAGTGCCCCGGAAGGCGCCGGGGAGATCCGAGCGATCTTACACCAAGATACGCAGTATTTT
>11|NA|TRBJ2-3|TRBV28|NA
CASSRTDTQYF
TGTGCCAGCAGCCGGACAGATACGCAGTATTTT
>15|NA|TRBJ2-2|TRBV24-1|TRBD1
CATSDGRQGAGELFF
TGTGCCACCAGTGATGGCCGACAGGGGGCCGGGGAGCTGTTTTTT
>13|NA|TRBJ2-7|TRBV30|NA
CAWSKRVLGEQYF
TGTGCCTGGAGTAAACGAGTCCTCGGGGAGCAGTACTTC
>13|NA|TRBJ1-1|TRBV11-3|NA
CASSIQGYTEAFF
TGTGCCAGCAGCATACAGGGCTACACTGAAGCTTTCTTT
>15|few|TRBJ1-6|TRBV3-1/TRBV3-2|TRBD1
CASSHWTGRNSPLHF
TGTGCCAGCAGCCACTGGACAGGGCGAAATTCACCCCTCCACTTT
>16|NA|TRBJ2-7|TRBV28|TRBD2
CASSQPRLGGTYEQYF
TGTGCCAGCAGTCAGCCCCGGCTGGGGGGGACCTACGAGCAGTACTTC
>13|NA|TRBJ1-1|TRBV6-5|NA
CAKPRQGNTEAFF
TGTGCCAAGCCGCGGCAGGGGAACACTGAAGCTTTCTTT
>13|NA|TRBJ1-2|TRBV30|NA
CAWRVLGNYGYTF
TGTGCCTGGAGGGTTCTCGGGAACTATGGCTACACCTTC
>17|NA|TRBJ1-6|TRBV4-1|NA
CASSQEVKGLYNSPLHF
TGCGCCAGCAGCCAAGAGGTGAAGGGGCTATATAATTCACCCCTCCACTTT
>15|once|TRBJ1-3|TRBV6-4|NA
CASSDSRGWENTIYF
TGTGCCAGCAGTGACTCCCGGGGGTGGGAAAACACCATATATTTT
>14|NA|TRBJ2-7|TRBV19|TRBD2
CASGSGVRGYEQYF
TGTGCCAGCGGTAGCGGGGTCCGGGGCTACGAGCAGTACTTC
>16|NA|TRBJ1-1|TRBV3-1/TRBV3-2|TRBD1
CASSLGQGATGTEAFF
TGTGCCAGCAGCCTCGGACAGGGGGCGACGGGCACTGAAGCTTTCTTT
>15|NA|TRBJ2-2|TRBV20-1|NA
CSASLQGSNTGELFF
TGCAGTGCGAGTCTACAGGGCTCGAACACCGGGGAGCTGTTTTTT
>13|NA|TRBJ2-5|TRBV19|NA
CASSRASRETQYF
TGTGCCAGTAGTCGCGCCTCGAGGGAGACCCAGTACTTC